Following are 17 T cell receptor beta chains from one sample sequenced in a study of shared T cell receptors in the human thymus. The repertoire was sequenced with immunoSEQ multiplex PCR; TCRdb's copy has only in-frame clones and lacks some. The table lists about 660,000 clones, 70% to 90% of them singletons. These sequences were also reported in another study, on human thymus T cells.

Input material: thymocytes. All receptors come from a boy in the first two years of life with a congenital heart defect.

The chain employs TRBV5-1 and TRBJ2-3; 8 bases line up with TRBD2. This CDR3 is built from 20 residues. V was pared by 0 bases and J by 1 base, with 16 bases of the junction left unmatched. Per the germline V gene, CDR1 is SGHRS and CDR2 is YFSETQ. In DNA, the CDR3 is TGCGCCAGCAGCTTGGGCTCGCGGGAGGACATGCCCCTAGGCACAGATACGCAGTATTTT. Translating it yields CASSLGSREDMPLGTDTQYF. Combining the CDR3 with reference TRBV5-1 and TRBJ2-3 gives the whole variable domain KAGVTQTPRYLIKTRGQQVTLSCSPISGHRSVSWYQQTPGQGLQFLFEYFSETQRNKGNFPGRFSGRQFSNSRSEMNVSTLELGDSALYLCASSLGSREDMPLGTDTQYFGPGTRLTVL.

V usage is TRBV4-1 and J usage is TRBJ2-3; D gene uncertain. CDR3 length: 14 amino acids. Germline CDR1 MGHRA, CDR2 YSYEKL. With 0 bases removed from V and 5 bases from J, the gap between germline ends came to 9 bases. DNA of the CDR3: TGCGCCAGCAGCCAAGATCAGTCTCAAGATACGCAGTATTTT. Translating gives CASSQDQSQDTQYF.

The gene calls are TRBV27 and TRBJ1-5; weak D call: TRBD1 (6 bases). This CDR3 region has 18 residues. Trimming shortened V by 6 bases and J by 5 bases, and 26 bases separated the two germline ends. Germline V CDR1 and CDR2: MNHEY, SMNVEV (reference sequence). The CDR3 loop reads CASSLKGHYGEGHQPQHF. The CDR3 DNA sequence: TGTGCCAGCAGCCTTAAGGGACACTACGGGGAAGGGCATCAGCCCCAGCATTTT.

This clone occurred once. The V call is TRBV11-3, the J call TRBJ1-3, with D possibly TRBD1 on 5 matching bases. This CDR3 contains 15 residues. With 3 bases removed from V and 2 bases from J, the gap between germline ends came to 11 bases. Germline V gene data show CDR1 as SGHNT and CDR2 as YENEEA. Written as DNA, the CDR3 is TGTGCCAGCAGCTTGCGTCAGGGCCCTGGAAACACCATATATTTT. It codes for CASSLRQGPGNTIYF.

This sequence joins TRBV5-1 and TRBJ2-5; 7 bases are shared with TRBD2. In germline, CDR1 is SGHRS, CDR2 YFSETQ. The CDR3 extends over 15 amino acids. V dropped 10 bases and J dropped 4; count of bases not matched to a gene: 16. CDR3 sequence: CAGHMGLAVGETQYF. CDR3 DNA: TGCGCCGGGCACATGGGGCTAGCGGTTGGAGAGACCCAGTACTTC.

The chain combines TRBV15 with TRBJ2-7, with 8 bases matching TRBD2. V trimming: 5 bases; J trimming: 6 bases; junction bases outside the gene matches: 18. Germline CDR1 is LNHNV and CDR2 is YYDKDF (reference sequence). CDR3 length equals 17 residues. CDR3: CATSRKTREGPLAEQYF. CDR3 coding DNA: TGTGCCACCAGCCGAAAAACCCGGGAGGGCCCCCTCGCCGAGCAGTACTTC.

This clone was observed a single time. The genes are TRBV6-5 and TRBJ2-7; 7 bases are a match to TRBD1. Germline loops: CDR1 MNHEY, CDR2 SVGAGI. The CDR3 runs to 14 residues. J lost 6 bases, V lost 6 bases, and 11 bases had no gene match. The CDR3 DNA reads as TGTGCCAGCAGCCCTAAGGGACAGCTCGGCGAGCAGTACTTC. Translation gives CASSPKGQLGEQYF.

CDR3 DNA: TGTGCCAGCAGCCAAAACAGCATTCCTGGGGCCAACGTCCTGACTTTC. Amino acids: CASSQNSIPGANVLTF. The genes are TRBV7-9 and TRBJ2-6; D is unresolved. V shed 5 bases and J shed 2 bases, with 13 bases lying between them. CDR3 length: 16 amino acids. From germline, CDR1 is SEHNR and CDR2 FQNEAQ (reference sequence).

The CDR3 here is CASSLAAQFPPTGHTEAFF. The CDR3 DNA reads TGTGCCAGCAGCTTAGCGGCCCAATTTCCCCCCACAGGGCACACTGAAGCTTTCTTT. The V and J genes are TRBV7-6 and TRBJ1-1; a possible D gene is TRBD1 (6 bases). V was shortened by 0 bases and J by 3 bases, with 23 bases between the two germline ends. Germline CDR1 SGHVS, CDR2 FNYEAQ. The CDR3 is 19 amino acids.

V and J are TRBV30 and TRBJ2-5, with 9 bases lining up with TRBD1. This CDR3 has 17 residues. The germline V gene encodes CDR1 GTSNPN and CDR2 SVGIG (reference sequence). The V and J ends lost 2 bases and 1 base, in that order; junction bases with no gene match: 11. The CDR3 DNA reads as TGTGCCTGGAGTCAATCCCGACAGGGGGGCGCCCAAGAGACCCAGTACTTC. Protein: CAWSQSRQGGAQETQYF. The entire variable domain, with the rest obtained from reference TRBV30 and TRBJ2-5, is as follows: SQTIHQWPATLVQPVGSPLSLECTVEGTSNPNLYWYRQAAGRGLQLLFYSVGIGQISSEVPQNLSASRPQDRQFILSSKKLLLSDSGFYLCAWSQSRQGGAQETQYFGPGTRLLVL.

The gene calls are TRBV5-1 and TRBJ2-1; D remains unclear. The V and J ends lost 4 bases and 2 bases respectively, with 10 bases between them. CDR3 length equals 14 residues. Germline V lookup: CDR1 SGHRS, CDR2 YFSETQ. The CDR3, as DNA: TGCGCCAGCAGCCCAGACAAGGCCTACAATGAGCAGTTCTTC. Encoded protein: CASSPDKAYNEQFF.

The chain couples TRBV6-1 to TRBJ2-5, with 12 bases aligning to TRBD2. The CDR3 is 19 residues long. Trimming removed 2 bases from V and 5 bases from J; junction bases left unmatched: 15. Germline V gives CDR1 MNHNS, CDR2 SASEGT. CDR3 amino acids: CASSESRGRASGRGETQYF. CDR3 nucleotides: TGTGCCAGCAGTGAAAGTAGAGGTAGGGCTAGCGGGAGGGGGGAGACCCAGTACTTC.

The rearrangement joins TRBV6-1 to TRBJ2-7, with D perhaps matching TRBD1 (6 bases). This CDR3 has 14 residues. The V gene lost 8 bases and the J gene lost 6 bases, with 20 bases spanning the gap. Per the germline V gene, CDR1 is MNHNS and CDR2 is SASEGT. The CDR3 reads CASEEGGPGREQYF. CDR3 nucleotides: TGTGCCAGCGAAGAAGGGGGACCCGGCCGCGAGCAGTACTTC.

CDR3 sequence: CASSRQGGMDTEAFF. CDR3 nucleotide sequence: TGTGCCAGCAGCCGACAGGGGGGGATGGACACTGAAGCTTTCTTT. V usage is TRBV6-1 and J usage is TRBJ1-1; 9 bases agree with TRBD1. CDR3 length equals 15 residues. CDR1 and CDR2 from the germline V gene are MNHNS and SASEGT. Germline trimming cut 6 bases from V and 3 bases from J; bases unmatched to any gene: 8.

In its sample, this clone was seen once. The genes are TRBV5-1 and TRBJ2-4, with TRBD2 as a possible D gene (6 bases). There are 20 residues in the CDR3. Trimming took off 4 bases at V and 0 bases at J, with 26 bases between the two ends. Germline values: CDR1 SGHRS, CDR2 YFSETQ. CDR3 DNA: TGCGCCAGCAGCCTCGGAAAGGGCGGGAACACAACTCTAGCCAAAAACATTCAGTACTTC. Protein: CASSLGKGGNTTLAKNIQYF.

The rearrangement links TRBV13 to TRBJ2-2; no clear D. From germline, CDR1 is PRHDT and CDR2 FYEKMQ (reference sequence). The CDR3 is made up of 17 amino acids. V lost 1 base and J lost 4, with 16 bases in between. In DNA form, the CDR3 reads TGTGCCAGCAGCTTAGTAGTAGCCACCCCGCCCACCGGGGAGCTGTTTTTT. As protein: CASSLVVATPPTGELFF.

J is TRBJ1-3 and V is TRBV29-1; D is uncertain. The CDR3 totals 13 residues. Per germline, CDR1 SQVTM and CDR2 ANQGSEA. V was shortened by 6 bases and J by 0 bases, with 9 bases between the two germline ends. This CDR3 reads CSVRETSGNTIYF. CDR3 DNA: TGCAGCGTCCGGGAGACCTCTGGAAACACCATATATTTT.